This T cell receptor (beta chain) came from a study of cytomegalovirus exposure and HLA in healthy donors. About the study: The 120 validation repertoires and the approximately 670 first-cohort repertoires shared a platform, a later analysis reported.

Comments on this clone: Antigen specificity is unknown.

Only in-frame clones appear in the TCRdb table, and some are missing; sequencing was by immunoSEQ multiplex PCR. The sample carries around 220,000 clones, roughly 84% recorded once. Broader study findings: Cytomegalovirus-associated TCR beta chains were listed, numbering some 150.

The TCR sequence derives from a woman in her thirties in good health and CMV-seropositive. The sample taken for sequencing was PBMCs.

The CDR3 loop reads CASSWYSGNTIYF. The CDR3 region has the DNA TGCGCCAGCAGCTGGTATTCTGGAAACACCATATATTTT. J is TRBJ1-3 and V is TRBV5-1; D ambiguous. Trimming pared 3 bases from V and 1 base from J, leaving 5 bases between. Germline V gene sequence: CDR1 SGHRS, CDR2 YFSETQ. The CDR3 is made up of 13 amino acids.